This T cell receptor (beta chain) appears in the sequencing data of a study of T cell clonality in common variable immunodeficiency. The study's findings and limits: Fewer deletions and N-nucleotide insertions were reportedly seen in common variable immunodeficiency TCR beta sequences.

TCRdb's copy holds only in-frame clones and misses some; the assay was immunoSEQ multiplex PCR. Listed for the sample are fewer than 25,000 clones, none seen a single time. This clone is classed as medium-sized (0.01 to 0.1%). Antigen specificity is unknown. The sample contains more than one DNA sequence encoding this CDR3. The sample was peripheral blood mononuclear cells. This TCR was recovered from a human donor with common variable immunodeficiency.

CDR3 residues: CASSFLSSGTSGSTDTQYF. The CDR3 DNA, read in part, is TGTGCCAGCAGTTTCCTAAGCTCGGGGACTAGCGGCAGCACAGATACG. V usage is TRBV12-3 or TRBV12-4 and J usage is TRBJ2-3; 11 positions match TRBD2. The read gets to within 3 residues of the CDR3 end, and the germline J gene fills in the rest. The CDR3 loop spans 19 amino acids. The V segment lost 3 bases and the J segment 0 bases; nucleotides outside the gene matches: 11.